Sequencing of this TCR beta chain was carried out in a study of CD8 T cells in ankylosing spondylitis (dated by TCRdb to the late 2010s). Background for the entire study: To find TCR variants linked to disease, the study profiled T cell receptor beta repertoires in ankylosing spondylitis patients and healthy donors. In total, the full study cohort was made up of 108 healthy donors and about two dozen ankylosing spondylitis patients. Peripheral blood samples were taken, and synovial fluid was additionally collected from ankylosing spondylitis patients. Study-level results and caveats: In peripheral blood, the disease-linked clones were found at relatively low frequencies and had a CD8+ phenotype. Blood from ankylosing spondylitis patients appeared to be characterized by a TCR beta motif composed of roughly 8 highly homologous amino acid variants. According to the report, matched synovial fluid samples from ankylosing spondylitis patients were significantly enriched for the disease-linked clones. Some TCR beta motif variants had previously been reported in synovial fluid and blood of reactive arthritis patients, which suggested common disease-initiation mechanisms.

Comment on this clonotype: What this receptor recognizes is not known. No quality values exist for individual bases; no much larger clone is one base distant.

Sequencing took place on an Illumina HiSeq 2500. TCR beta libraries were prepared by quantitative 5'-RACE with molecular barcodes. Under the source paper's analysis protocol: A new computational method based on a probabilistic model of VDJ rearrangement was used to identify disease-linked TCR variants. TCRdb passed the public sequencing reads through fastp at Q25 and MiXCR, retaining productive beta sequences. Each record represents a unique CDR3 protein, reported with the most common genes and DNA among its rows. TCRdb, rather than the study authors, made the V and J calls. The table for this sample lists more than 200,000 distinct CDR3 sequences; 20% to 30% of them were counted only once. The ten top clones hold about 0.6% of the sample. The specimen sequenced was blood, either unsorted or a sorted T cell fraction (not recorded which). The TCR originated in a male donor with ankylosing spondylitis or in good health (not recorded which).

The CDR3 here reads CATSPWTYNEQFF. The DNA reads as follows: TGTGCCACCAGCCCGTGGACCTACAATGAGCAGTTCTTC. The rearrangement combines TRBV15 with TRBJ2-1; there is no confident call for the D gene. V loses 5 bases of germline sequence and J loses 2 bases, and the interval between the two ends is 7 bases. The germline V gene (reference sequence) gives CDR1 as LNHNV and CDR2 as YYDKDF. Taken from cysteine to phenylalanine, the CDR3 has 13 residues. Of all the DNA, just the CDR3 is kept, 39 bases in frame from base 1. The variable domain in full, with residues beyond the CDR3 obtained from the reference TRBV15 and TRBJ2-1 genes, is DAMVIQNPRYQVTQFGKPVTLSCSQTLNHNVMYWYQQKSSQAPKLLFHYYDKDFNNEADTPDNFQSRRPNTSFCFLDIRSPGLGDTAMYLCATSPWTYNEQFFGPGTRLTVL.